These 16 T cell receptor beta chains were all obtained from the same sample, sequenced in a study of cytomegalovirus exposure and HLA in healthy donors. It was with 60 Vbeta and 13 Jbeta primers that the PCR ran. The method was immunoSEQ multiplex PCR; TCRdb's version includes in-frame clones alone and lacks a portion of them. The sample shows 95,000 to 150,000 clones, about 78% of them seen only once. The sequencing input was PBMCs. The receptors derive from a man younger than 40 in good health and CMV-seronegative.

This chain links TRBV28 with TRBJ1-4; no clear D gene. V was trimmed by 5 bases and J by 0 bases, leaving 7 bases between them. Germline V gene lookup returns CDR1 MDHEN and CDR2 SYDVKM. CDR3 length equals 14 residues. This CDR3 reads CASSAQSTNEKLFF. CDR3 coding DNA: TGTGCCAGCAGTGCTCAGTCAACTAATGAAAAACTGTTTTTT. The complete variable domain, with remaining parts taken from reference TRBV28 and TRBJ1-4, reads DVKVTQSSRYLVKRTGEKVFLECVQDMDHENMFWYRQDPGLGLRLIYFSYDVKMKEKGDIPEGYSVSREKKERFSLILESASTNQTSMYLCASSAQSTNEKLFFGSGTQLSVL.

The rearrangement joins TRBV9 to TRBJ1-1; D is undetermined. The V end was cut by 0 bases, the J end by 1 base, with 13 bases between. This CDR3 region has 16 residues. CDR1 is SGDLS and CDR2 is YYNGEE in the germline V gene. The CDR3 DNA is TGTGCCAGCAGCGTAGGGTCTGTGGGCAGGAACACTGAAGCTTTCTTT. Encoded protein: CASSVGSVGRNTEAFF.

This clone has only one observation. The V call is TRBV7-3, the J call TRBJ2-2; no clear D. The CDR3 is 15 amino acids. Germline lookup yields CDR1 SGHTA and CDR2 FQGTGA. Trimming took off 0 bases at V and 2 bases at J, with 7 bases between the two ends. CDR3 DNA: TGTGCCAGCAGCTTAACAGTCAGAAACACCGGGGAGCTGTTTTTT. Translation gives CASSLTVRNTGELFF.

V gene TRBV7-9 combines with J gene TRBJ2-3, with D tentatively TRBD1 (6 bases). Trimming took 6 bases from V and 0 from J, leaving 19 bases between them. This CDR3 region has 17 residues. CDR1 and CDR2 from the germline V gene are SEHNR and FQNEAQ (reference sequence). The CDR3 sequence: CASRMNLGDTSTDTQYF. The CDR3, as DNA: TGTGCCAGCAGAATGAACTTAGGGGACACTAGCACAGATACGCAGTATTTT.

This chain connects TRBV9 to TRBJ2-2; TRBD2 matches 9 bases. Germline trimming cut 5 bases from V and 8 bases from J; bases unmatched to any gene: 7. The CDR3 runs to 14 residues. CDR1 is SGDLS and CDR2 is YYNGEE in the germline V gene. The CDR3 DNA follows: TGTGCCAGCAGGGGGACTAGCCCCTATGGGGAGCTGTTTTTT. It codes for CASRGTSPYGELFF. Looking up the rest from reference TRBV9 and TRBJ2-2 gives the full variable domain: DSGVTQTPKHLITATGQRVTLRCSPRSGDLSVYWYQQSLDQGLQFLIQYYNGEERAKGNILERFSAQQFPDLHSELNLSSLELGDSALYFCASRGTSPYGELFFGEGSRLTVL.

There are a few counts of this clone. The DNA of the CDR3 is TGTGCCAGCAGTGAGACTTGGATAGGAAACTACGAGCAGTACTTC. Translated, it gives CASSETWIGNYEQYF. The chain combines TRBV6-1 with TRBJ2-7; D unclear. CDR1 and CDR2 from the germline V gene are MNHNS and SASEGT. The germline V and J ends were trimmed by 3 bases and 3 bases, with 15 bases remaining between them. The CDR3 is 15 amino acids.

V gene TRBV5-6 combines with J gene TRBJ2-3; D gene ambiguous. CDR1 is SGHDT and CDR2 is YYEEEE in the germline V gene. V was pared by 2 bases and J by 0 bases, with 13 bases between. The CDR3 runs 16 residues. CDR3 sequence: CASSLLVETSTDTQYF. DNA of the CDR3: TGTGCCAGCAGCTTATTGGTAGAGACTAGCACAGATACGCAGTATTTT.

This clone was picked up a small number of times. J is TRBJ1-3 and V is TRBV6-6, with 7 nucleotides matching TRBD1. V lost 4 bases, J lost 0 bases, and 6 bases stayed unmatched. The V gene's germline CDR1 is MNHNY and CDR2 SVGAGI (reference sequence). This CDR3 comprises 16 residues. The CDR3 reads CASSWQGERSGNTIYF. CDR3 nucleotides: TGTGCCAGCAGTTGGCAGGGGGAACGCTCTGGAAACACCATATATTTT.

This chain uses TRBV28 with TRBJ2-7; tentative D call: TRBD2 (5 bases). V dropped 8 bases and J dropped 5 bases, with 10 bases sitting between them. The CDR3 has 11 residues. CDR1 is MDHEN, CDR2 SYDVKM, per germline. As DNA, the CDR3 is TGTGCCAGCTCCGTCGGGGACGAGCAGTACTTC. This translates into CASSVGDEQYF. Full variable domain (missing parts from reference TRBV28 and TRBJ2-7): DVKVTQSSRYLVKRTGEKVFLECVQDMDHENMFWYRQDPGLGLRLIYFSYDVKMKEKGDIPEGYSVSREKKERFSLILESASTNQTSMYLCASSVGDEQYFGPGTRLTVT.

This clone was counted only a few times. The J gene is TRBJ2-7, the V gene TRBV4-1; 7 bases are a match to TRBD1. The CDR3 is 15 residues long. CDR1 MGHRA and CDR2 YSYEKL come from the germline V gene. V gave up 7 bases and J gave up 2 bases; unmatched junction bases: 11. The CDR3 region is CASTHPPTGAYEQYF. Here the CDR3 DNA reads TGCGCCAGCACCCACCCCCCTACAGGGGCCTACGAGCAGTACTTC.

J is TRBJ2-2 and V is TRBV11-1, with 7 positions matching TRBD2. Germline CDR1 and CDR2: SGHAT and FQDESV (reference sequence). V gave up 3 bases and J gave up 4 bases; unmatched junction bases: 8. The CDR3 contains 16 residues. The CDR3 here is CASSFIGRLGTGELFF. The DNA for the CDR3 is TGTGCCAGCAGCTTTATCGGGAGGTTAGGCACCGGGGAGCTGTTTTTT. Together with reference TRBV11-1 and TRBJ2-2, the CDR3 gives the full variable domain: EAEVAQSPRYKITEKSQAVAFWCDPISGHATLYWYRQILGQGPELLVQFQDESVVDDSQLPKDRFSAERLKGVDSTLKIQPAELGDSAMYLCASSFIGRLGTGELFFGEGSRLTVL.

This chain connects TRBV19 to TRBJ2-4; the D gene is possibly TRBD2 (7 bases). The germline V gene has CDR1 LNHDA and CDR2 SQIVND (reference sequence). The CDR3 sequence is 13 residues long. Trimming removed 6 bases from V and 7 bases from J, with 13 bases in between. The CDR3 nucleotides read TGTGCCAGTAGCCTGGGGGGGCAGAACATTCAGTACTTC. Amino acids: CASSLGGQNIQYF.

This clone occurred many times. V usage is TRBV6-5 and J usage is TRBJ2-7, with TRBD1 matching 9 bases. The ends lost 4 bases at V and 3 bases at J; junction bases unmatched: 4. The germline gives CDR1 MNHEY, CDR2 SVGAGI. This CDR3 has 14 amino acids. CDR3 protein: CASSWRTGVYEQYF. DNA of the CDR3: TGTGCCAGCAGTTGGAGGACAGGGGTCTACGAGCAGTACTTC.

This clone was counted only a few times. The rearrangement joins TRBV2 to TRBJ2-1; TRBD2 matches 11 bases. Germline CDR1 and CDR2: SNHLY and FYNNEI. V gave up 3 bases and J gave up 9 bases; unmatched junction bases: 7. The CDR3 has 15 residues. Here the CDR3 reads CASSENSGGGREQFF. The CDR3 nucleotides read TGTGCCAGCAGTGAGAATAGCGGGGGGGGCCGTGAGCAGTTCTTC.

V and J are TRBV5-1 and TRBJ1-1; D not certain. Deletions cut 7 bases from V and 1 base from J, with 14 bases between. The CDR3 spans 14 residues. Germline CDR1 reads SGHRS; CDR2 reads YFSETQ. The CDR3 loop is CASAWTGSNTEAFF. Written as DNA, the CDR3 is TGCGCCAGCGCCTGGACGGGATCGAACACTGAAGCTTTCTTT.

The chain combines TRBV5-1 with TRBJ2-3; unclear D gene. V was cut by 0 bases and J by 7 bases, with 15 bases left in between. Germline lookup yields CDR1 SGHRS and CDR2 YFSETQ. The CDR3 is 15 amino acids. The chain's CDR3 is CASSLATHLEYTQYF. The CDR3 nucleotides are TGCGCCAGCAGCTTGGCCACCCATTTGGAGTATACGCAGTATTTT.